The source of this T cell receptor (beta chain) is a study of T cell changes during pregnancy in multiple sclerosis. TCRdb keeps only in-frame clones here, not all; method: immunoSEQ multiplex PCR. The sample lists tens of thousands of clones; about 93% were seen once. The sequence derives from a female donor with multiple sclerosis, enrolled in a pregnancy study. The material sequenced was CD4+ T cells from peripheral blood mononuclear cells, taken in the second trimester of pregnancy.

CDR3 region: CASSSQGTSSYEQYF. CDR3 nucleotide sequence: TGTGCCAGCAGCTCGCAGGGAACCAGCTCCTACGAGCAGTACTTC. The chain joins TRBV7-8 to TRBJ2-7; a possible D gene is TRBD1 (5 bases). Germline CDR1 reads SGHVS; CDR2 reads FQNEAQ. V lost 4 bases to trimming and J lost 0 bases, with 13 bases between them. This CDR3 has 15 residues.